This TCR beta chain originates from a study of T cell responses to AZD1222 COVID-19 vaccine. Study results and limitations: Baseline serostatus was positive in only six AZD1222 recipients. Donors were chiefly white British, with a greater number of females, and clonal diversity was perhaps underestimated.

Germline values: CDR1 SGHRS, CDR2 YFSETQ. Trimming left V 0 bases short and J 5 bases short, with 5 bases between. The CDR3 contains 13 residues. Of note for this clone: No antigen is known for it.

Sequencing used immunoSEQ multiplex PCR; TCRdb keeps in-frame clones, though not all of them. The sample lists 130,000 or so clones; about nine tenths were seen once. The sample consisted of peripheral blood, taken on day 0 of AZD1222 vaccination. The chain has TRBV5-1 and TRBJ2-2; no definite D call. This clonotype was sampled from an adult in good health. Written as DNA, the CDR3 is TGCGCCAGCAGCTTGGAAGGGACCGGGGAGCTGTTTTTT. This translates into CASSLEGTGELFF. Full variable domain (missing parts from reference TRBV5-1 and TRBJ2-2): KAGVTQTPRYLIKTRGQQVTLSCSPISGHRSVSWYQQTPGQGLQFLFEYFSETQRNKGNFPGRFSGRQFSNSRSEMNVSTLELGDSALYLCASSLEGTGELFFGEGSRLTVL.